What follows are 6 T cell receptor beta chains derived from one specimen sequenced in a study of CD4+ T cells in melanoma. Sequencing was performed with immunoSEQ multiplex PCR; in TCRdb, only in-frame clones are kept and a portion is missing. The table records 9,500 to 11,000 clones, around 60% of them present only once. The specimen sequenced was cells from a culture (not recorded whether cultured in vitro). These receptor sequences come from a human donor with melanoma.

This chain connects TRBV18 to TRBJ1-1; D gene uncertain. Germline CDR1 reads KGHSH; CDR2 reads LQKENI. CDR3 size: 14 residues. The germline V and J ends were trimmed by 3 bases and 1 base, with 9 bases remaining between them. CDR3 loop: CASSPSRQNTEAFF. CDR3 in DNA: TGTGCCAGCTCACCTTCCCGGCAGAACACTGAAGCTTTCTTT.

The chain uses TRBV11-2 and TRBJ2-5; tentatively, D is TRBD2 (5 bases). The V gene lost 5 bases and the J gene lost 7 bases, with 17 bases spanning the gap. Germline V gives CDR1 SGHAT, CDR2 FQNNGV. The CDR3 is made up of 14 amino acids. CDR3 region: CASSAISESRTQYF. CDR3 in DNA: TGTGCCAGCAGCGCAATTAGCGAGTCGAGGACCCAGTACTTC.

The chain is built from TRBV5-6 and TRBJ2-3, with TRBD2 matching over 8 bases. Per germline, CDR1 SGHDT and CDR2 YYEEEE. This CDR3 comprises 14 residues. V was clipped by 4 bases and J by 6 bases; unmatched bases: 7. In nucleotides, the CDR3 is TGTGCCAGCAGCCCCGGACTAGCCACGGATACGCAGTATTTT. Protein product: CASSPGLATDTQYF.

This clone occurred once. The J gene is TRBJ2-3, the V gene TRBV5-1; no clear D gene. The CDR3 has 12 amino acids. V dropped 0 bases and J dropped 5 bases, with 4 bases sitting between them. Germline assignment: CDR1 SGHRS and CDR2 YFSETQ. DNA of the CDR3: TGCGCCAGCAGCTTGGAACGAGATACGCAGTATTTT. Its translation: CASSLERDTQYF.

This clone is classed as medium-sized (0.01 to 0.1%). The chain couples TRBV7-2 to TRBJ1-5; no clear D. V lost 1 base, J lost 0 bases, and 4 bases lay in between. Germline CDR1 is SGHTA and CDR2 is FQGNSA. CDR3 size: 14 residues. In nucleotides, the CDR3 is TGTGCCAGCAGCTTAGAGATTAGCAATCAGCCCCAGCATTTT. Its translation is CASSLEISNQPQHF. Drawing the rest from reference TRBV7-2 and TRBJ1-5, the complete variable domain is GAGVSQSPSNKVTEKGKDVELRCDPISGHTALYWYRQSLGQGLEFLIYFQGNSAPDKSGLPSDRFSAERTGGSVSTLTIQRTQQEDSAVYLCASSLEISNQPQHFGDGTRLSIL.

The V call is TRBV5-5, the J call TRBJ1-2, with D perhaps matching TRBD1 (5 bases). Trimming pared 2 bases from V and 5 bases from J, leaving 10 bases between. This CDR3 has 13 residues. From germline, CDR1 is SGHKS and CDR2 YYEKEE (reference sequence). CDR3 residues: CASSFLQAYGYTF. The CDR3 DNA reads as TGTGCCAGCAGCTTCCTACAGGCTTATGGCTACACCTTC.